This T cell receptor (beta chain) comes out of a study of T cell changes during pregnancy in multiple sclerosis. Data came from immunoSEQ multiplex PCR; TCRdb stores just in-frame clones and leaves some out. The table lists tens of thousands of clones, about 94% of them singletons. Trimming cost V 3 bases and J 2 bases, with 14 bases left between them. Germline CDR1 reads WNHNN; CDR2 reads SYGVQD (reference sequence). This CDR3 region has 16 residues. This sample comprised CD4+ T cells from peripheral blood mononuclear cells, obtained in the second trimester of pregnancy. J is TRBJ2-4 and V is TRBV10-1, with a possible D match to TRBD1 (6 bases). This receptor was obtained from a female donor with multiple sclerosis, enrolled in a pregnancy study. The chain's CDR3 is CASSDQGLGTKNIQYF. In DNA, the CDR3 is TGCGCCAGCAGTGATCAGGGGCTCGGGACCAAAAACATTCAGTACTTC.